The source of this T cell receptor (beta chain) is a study of shared clonotypes between healthy human individuals. Profiling relied on immunoSEQ multiplex PCR, and the TCRdb table lists in-frame clones only, not all of them. The table lists a few million clones, approximately 93% of them singletons. Germline CDR1 GTSNPN, CDR2 SVGIG (reference sequence). This CDR3 has 16 residues. The V gene end was trimmed by 2 bases and the J gene end by 5 bases; junction bases not matched to a gene: 8. Memory CD4+ cells were the fraction left after CD45RA+ naive selection. This chain uses TRBV30 with TRBJ2-2; TRBD2 agrees at 10 bases. The clonotype originates from a young man in good health. Some clones in this sample may be carry-over from other donors' samples. The sequencing input was naive CD4+ T cells from PBMCs. The subset was: CD45RA+ positively selected. CDR3 bases: TGTGCCTGGAGTCTAGCGGGAGCCCTGAAGACCGGGGAGCTGTTTTTT. Encoded protein: CAWSLAGALKTGELFF.